This record looks at one T cell receptor beta chain sequence and its context. The sample comes from a study of PD-L1 blockade in urothelial cancer. Data came from immunoSEQ multiplex PCR; TCRdb stores just in-frame clones and leaves some out. The sample lists approximately 93,000 clones, 83% occurring once. Time point here: peripheral blood 6 weeks after treatment start. The clonotype originates from a man between 65 and 85 years old with urothelial cancer. The sequencing used PBMCs, collected around atezolizumab (anti-PD-L1) treatment.

The CDR3 loop reads CASSISAGKYEQYF. DNA of the CDR3: TGTGCCAGTAGTATCTCGGCGGGGAAGTACGAGCAGTACTTC. The gene calls are TRBV19 and TRBJ2-7; tentative D call: TRBD2 (6 bases). V lost 3 bases and J lost 4, with 13 bases in between. This CDR3 is 14 amino acids long. Looked up from germline, CDR1 is LNHDA and CDR2 is SQIVND (reference sequence).